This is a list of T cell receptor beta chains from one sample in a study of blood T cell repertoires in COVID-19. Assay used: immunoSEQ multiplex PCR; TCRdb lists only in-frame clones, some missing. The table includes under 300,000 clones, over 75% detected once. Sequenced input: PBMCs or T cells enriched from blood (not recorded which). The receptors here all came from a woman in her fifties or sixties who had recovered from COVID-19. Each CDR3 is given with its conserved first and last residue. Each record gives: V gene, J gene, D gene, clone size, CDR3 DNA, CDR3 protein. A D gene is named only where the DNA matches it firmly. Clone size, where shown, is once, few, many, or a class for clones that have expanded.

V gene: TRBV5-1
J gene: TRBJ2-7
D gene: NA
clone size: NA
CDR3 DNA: TGCGCCAGCAGCTTGGGGGGAGCGAGAGAGCAGTACTTC
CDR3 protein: CASSLGGAREQYF

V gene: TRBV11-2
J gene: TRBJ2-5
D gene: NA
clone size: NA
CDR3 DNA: TGTGCCACCGGAGAGGAGTACCAAGAGACCCAGTACTTC
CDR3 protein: CATGEEYQETQYF

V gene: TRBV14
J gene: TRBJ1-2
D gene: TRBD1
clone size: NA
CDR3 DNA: TGTGCCAGCAGCCACCCCACCGACAGGGTTAATGGCTACACCTTC
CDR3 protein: CASSHPTDRVNGYTF

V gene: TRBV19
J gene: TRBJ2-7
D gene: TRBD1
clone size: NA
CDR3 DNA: TGTGCCAGTAGTTCCACCGGGACAGGGGTCTCCGAGCAGTACTTC
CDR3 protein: CASSSTGTGVSEQYF

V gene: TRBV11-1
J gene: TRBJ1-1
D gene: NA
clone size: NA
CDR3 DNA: TGTGCCAGCAGCTCGGACTACACTGAAGCTTTCTTT
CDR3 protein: CASSSDYTEAFF

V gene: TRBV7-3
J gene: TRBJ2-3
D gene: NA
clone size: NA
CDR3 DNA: TGTGCCAGCAGCTCCCCTAGCACAGATACGCAGTATTTT
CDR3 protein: CASSSPSTDTQYF

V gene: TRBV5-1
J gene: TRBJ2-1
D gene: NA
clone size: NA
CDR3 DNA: TGCGCCAGCAGCTTGGAGGGAGGCTCCTACAATGAGCAGTTCTTC
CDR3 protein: CASSLEGGSYNEQFF

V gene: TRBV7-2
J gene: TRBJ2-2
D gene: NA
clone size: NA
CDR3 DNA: TGTGCCAGCAGCTTAGTATCTAATCCCCGGGTCGGGGAGCTGTTTTTT
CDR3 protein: CASSLVSNPRVGELFF

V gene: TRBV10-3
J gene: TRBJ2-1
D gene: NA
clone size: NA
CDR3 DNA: TGTGCCATCAGTGACAACCCGGCCAGAGGCTACAATGAGCAGTTCTTC
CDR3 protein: CAISDNPARGYNEQFF

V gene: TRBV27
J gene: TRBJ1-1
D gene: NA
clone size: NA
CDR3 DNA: TGTGCCAGCAGAGACCTAGACAGATCCGTTGAAGCTTTCTTT
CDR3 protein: CASRDLDRSVEAFF

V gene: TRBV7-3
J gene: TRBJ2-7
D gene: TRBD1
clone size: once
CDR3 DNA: TGTGCCAGCAGCTCGGGGACAGGGGAGGGCTACGAGCAGTACTTC
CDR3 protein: CASSSGTGEGYEQYF

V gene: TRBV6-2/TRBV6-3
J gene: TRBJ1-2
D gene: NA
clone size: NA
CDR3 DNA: TGTGCCAGCAGTCCCCTCACTACTAACTATGGCTACACCTTC
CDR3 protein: CASSPLTTNYGYTF

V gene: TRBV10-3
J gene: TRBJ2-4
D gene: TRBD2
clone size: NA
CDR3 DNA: TGTGCCATCAGCGACGGACTAGAAAACATTCAGTACTTC
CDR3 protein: CAISDGLENIQYF

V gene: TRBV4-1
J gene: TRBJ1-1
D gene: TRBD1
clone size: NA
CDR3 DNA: TGCGCCAGCAGCCAACGACAGGGGATGACTGAAGCTTTCTTT
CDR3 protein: CASSQRQGMTEAFF

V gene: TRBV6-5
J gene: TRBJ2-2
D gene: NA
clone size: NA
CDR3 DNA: TGTGCCAGCAGTTACCGGTCGAACACCGGGGAGCTGTTTTTT
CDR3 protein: CASSYRSNTGELFF

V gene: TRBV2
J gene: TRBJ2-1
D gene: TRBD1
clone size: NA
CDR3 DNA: TGTGCCAGCAGTCCAGAAACGGGGACAGTTGATGAGCAGTTCTTC
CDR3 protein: CASSPETGTVDEQFF